This T cell receptor (beta chain) was sequenced for a study of Tregs in tolerant kidney transplant recipients. General study results and limits: Validation in larger populations is needed because few patients were studied.

TCRdb's table, derived via immunoSEQ multiplex PCR, lists solely in-frame clones and lacks some. Of tens of thousands of clones listed, about 89% are singletons. Regarding this clone: Its specificity is unknown.

The sample was Tregs from blood. The source is a human donor in good health.

DNA for the CDR3: TGCGCCAGCAGCTTAATCAGGGGCCCTTTATGGGAGCAGTACTTC. Translated: CASSLIRGPLWEQYF. The V call is TRBV5-1, the J call TRBJ2-7; D is perhaps TRBD1 (6 bases). Trimming took 2 bases from V and 7 from J, leaving 19 bases between them. Germline V gives CDR1 SGHRS, CDR2 YFSETQ. The CDR3 runs 15 residues.